These 11 T cell receptor beta chains were all obtained from the same sample, sequenced in a study of T cell responses to AZD1222 COVID-19 vaccine. This table comes from immunoSEQ multiplex PCR, and its TCRdb copy is limited to in-frame clones, with some not included. The sample has roughly 28,000 clones; around 86% are singletons. The material was peripheral blood, obtained on day 0 of AZD1222 vaccination. These receptors were taken from an adult in good health.

The chain combines TRBV2 with TRBJ2-1, with D possibly matching TRBD2 (5 bases). The CDR3 loop spans 15 amino acids. Trimming left V 7 bases short and J 4 bases short, with 17 bases between. The germline V gene has CDR1 SNHLY and CDR2 FYNNEI. Here the CDR3 DNA reads TGTGCCAGCACCCCGCAGCGGATCTCTTACAATGAGCAGTTCTTC. Encoded protein: CASTPQRISYNEQFF.

The genes are TRBV5-1 and TRBJ2-7; D tentatively fits TRBD1 or TRBD2 (5 bases each). Germline CDR1 and CDR2: SGHRS and YFSETQ. Between the trimmed V and J ends, which lost 1 base and 5 bases, there was a span of 13 bases. The CDR3 has 14 amino acids. CDR3 in amino acids: CASSLRDGQDEQYF. DNA of the CDR3: TGCGCCAGCAGCTTGAGGGACGGCCAAGACGAGCAGTACTTC.

The chain has TRBV28 and TRBJ1-1, with 7 bases identical to TRBD1. After removal of 0 bases from V and 3 bases from J, the junction contained 7 bases not matched to a gene. Germline V gene data show CDR1 as MDHEN and CDR2 as SYDVKM. The CDR3 is made up of 16 amino acids. The CDR3 protein is CASSLWKRGRHTEAFF. CDR3 sequence (DNA): TGTGCCAGCAGTTTATGGAAAAGGGGGCGGCACACTGAAGCTTTCTTT.

The rearrangement links TRBV30 to TRBJ1-1; the D gene is possibly TRBD1 (5 bases). There are 15 residues in the CDR3. Germline V gene data show CDR1 as GTSNPN and CDR2 as SVGIG (reference sequence). V shed 2 bases and J shed 1 base, with 14 bases lying between them. The DNA for the CDR3 is TGTGCCTGGAGTCCGGGGCTGGGAGGGAACACTGAAGCTTTCTTT. Its translation: CAWSPGLGGNTEAFF.

This clone was observed once. The rearrangement joins TRBV13 to TRBJ2-7; D unclear. Deletions cut 0 bases from V and 4 bases from J, with 10 bases between. This CDR3 is 14 amino acids long. Germline V gene sequence: CDR1 PRHDT, CDR2 FYEKMQ (reference sequence). This chain's CDR3 is CASSLGDRVYEQYF. In DNA form, the CDR3 reads TGTGCCAGCAGCTTAGGCGATCGGGTTTACGAGCAGTACTTC.

The V and J genes are TRBV21-1 and TRBJ2-7; TRBD2, the D gene given by the table, was not confirmed from the DNA. TRBV21-1 is classified as a pseudogene. This CDR3 has 14 amino acids. In DNA, the CDR3 is TGTGCCAGCAGCAAACAAGAGCTCTCCTACGAGCAGTACTTC. Translating gives CASSKQELSYEQYF.

CDR3 DNA: TGCAGCGTTTATGACTCCCGCTCCTACAATGAGCAGTTCTTC. Translated, it gives CSVYDSRSYNEQFF. J is TRBJ2-1 and V is TRBV29-1; D ambiguous. CDR1 and CDR2 (germline): SQVTM, ANQGSEA. The V end was cut by 5 bases, the J end by 0 bases, with 11 bases between. This CDR3 spans 14 amino acids.

This chain connects TRBV12-3 or TRBV12-4 to TRBJ2-3; D gene ambiguous. This CDR3 has 13 residues. With 2 bases removed from V and 4 bases from J, the gap between germline ends came to 7 bases. The CDR3 loop reads CASSLPDADTQYF. The CDR3 region has the DNA TGTGCCAGCAGTTTACCAGACGCAGATACGCAGTATTTT.

The chain couples TRBV10-3 to TRBJ2-1; weak D call: TRBD1 (6 bases). This CDR3 is 13 amino acids long. V dropped 0 bases and J dropped 12 bases, with 12 bases sitting between them. Germline loops: CDR1 ENHRY, CDR2 SYGVKD. This CDR3 is CAISESIGGGQFF. The CDR3, as DNA: TGTGCCATCAGTGAGTCAATTGGGGGCGGGCAGTTCTTC.

J is TRBJ2-7 and V is TRBV9; maybe TRBD2 (5 bases). V lost 4 bases and J lost 0, with 14 bases in between. Germline V gene sequence: CDR1 SGDLS, CDR2 YYNGEE. The CDR3 is 15 residues long. CDR3 DNA sequence: TGTGCCAGCAGCCGATTTATCGACTACTCCTACGAGCAGTACTTC. Encoded protein: CASSRFIDYSYEQYF.

The V call is TRBV9, the J call TRBJ2-1; D remains ambiguous. V was cut by 3 bases and J by 9 bases, with 7 bases left in between. The CDR3 is 11 residues long. Germline V gene data show CDR1 as SGDLS and CDR2 as YYNGEE. The CDR3 DNA is TGTGCCAGCAGCGGTAAGGGTGAGCAGTTCTTC. Its protein product is CASSGKGEQFF.